This TCR beta chain was captured in a study of response to subunit inactivated influenza vaccine (dated by TCRdb to 2017 to 2018). Notes on the research overall: Deep quantitative profiling of the T cell receptor repertoire was used in the study to follow responses to a trivalent subunit inactivated influenza vaccine.

Turning to this clonotype: No cognate antigen has been identified for it. No clone much larger than this one lies a single base away; base qualities are absent.

Library prep was done by RT-PCR. TCRdb shows the sequencer as Illumina HiSeq 2500. TCRdb reworked the public reads: Q25 trimming with fastp, MiXCR clone assembly, productive beta chains retained. Each record represents a unique CDR3 protein, reported with the most common genes and DNA among its rows. Here the sample has 650,000 to 700,000 distinct CDR3 sequences; about 15% occur a single time. The top ten clonotypes cover about 9.9% of the sample. Looking up the germline V gene yields CDR1 LGHNA and CDR2 YNFKEQ. V drops 0 bases and J drops 4 bases, leaving 8 bases in between. The CDR3 holds 14 amino acids from the cysteine to the phenylalanine. Only CDR3 DNA is held: 42 bases, read in frame from base 1. The paper as a whole reports these results and caveats: The authors proposed that each seasonal influenza vaccination may bring in only a limited number of new T cells.

The sequences come from PBMCs from blood, collected about 13 days after vaccination. The receptor was isolated from a man aged 45-65 years who received an inactivated influenza vaccine. Donor details come from another sample of the same person, matched by shared clones. The chain uses TRBV4-2 and TRBJ2-3; too little of a D gene remains to name it. The CDR3 loop reads CASSQDHGADTQYF. The bases read TGTGCCAGCAGCCAAGATCACGGAGCAGATACGCAGTATTTT.